A selection of T cell receptor beta chains follows, all from one sample in a study of identical twins. Each CDR3 protein is one row after TCRdb ran MiXCR on the 5' RACE reads. The sample records roughly 490,000 distinct CDR3 sequences, 14% being singletons. This sample also appeared in a second study, on yellow fever vaccine responses in identical twins.

Sequenced input: CD4+ T cells sorted from blood. These receptors were collected from a young woman in good health. CDR3s include the opening cysteine and the closing phenylalanine or tryptophan. A D gene is named only where the DNA matches it firmly. Expanded clones are given a class, and other clones once, few, many or no size at all.

size,J,V,D,DNA,CDR3
many,TRBJ2-2,TRBV7-9,TRBD1,TGTGCCAGCAGCTTGGGGACAGACTACACCGGGGAGCTGTTTTTT,CASSLGTDYTGELFF
many,TRBJ1-5,TRBV7-7,-,TGTGCTAGCAGCTTAGGACCCGATCAGCCCCAGCATTTT,CASSLGPDQPQHF
many,TRBJ2-1,TRBV4-1,TRBD2,TGCGCCAGCAGCCAAGGGGGATCACGAGCGGGAACACACAATGAGCAGTTCTTC,CASSQGGSRAGTHNEQFF
many,TRBJ2-2,TRBV5-1,-,TGCGCCAGCAGCAACTATACCGGGGAGCTGTTTTTT,CASSNYTGELFF
-,TRBJ1-1,TRBV2,TRBD1,TGTGCCAGCAAGGCAGGGGGCAACACTGAAGCTTTCTTT,CASKAGGNTEAFF
-,TRBJ2-3,TRBV28,-,TGTGCCACCAGTTGGGGACAAGGGAACACAGATACGCAGTATTTT,CATSWGQGNTDTQYF
-,TRBJ2-7,TRBV7-8,-,TGTGCCAGCAGCTTAGCACTCCAGACCTACGAGCAGTACTTC,CASSLALQTYEQYF
once,TRBJ2-6,TRBV4-1,-,TGCGCCAGCAGCCAAGAAGTCGGGAGTTCTGGGGCCAACGTCCTGACTTTC,CASSQEVGSSGANVLTF
many,TRBJ2-7,TRBV27,-,TGTGCCAGCAGTTTCAAGGACCGCTTTAAACCCTACGAGCAGTACTTC,CASSFKDRFKPYEQYF
many,TRBJ2-1,TRBV6-2/TRBV6-3,-,TGTGCCAGCAGTTACCCGAGCGGTGAGCAGTTCTTC,CASSYPSGEQFF
-,TRBJ1-3,TRBV7-2,-,TGTGCCAGCAGCTTGCAATTAACGTCTGGAAACACCATATATTTT,CASSLQLTSGNTIYF
-,TRBJ1-3,TRBV5-4,TRBD1,TGTGCCAGCAGCAGAGCACAGGGGGCGTCTGGAAACACCATATATTTT,CASSRAQGASGNTIYF
-,TRBJ2-5,TRBV13,-,TGTGCCACGCGCCAGGGGCGGGAGACCCAGTACTTC,CATRQGRETQYF
-,TRBJ2-2,TRBV5-1,-,TGCGCCAGCAGCTTGGCTCCGGGTGAAACCGGGGAGCTGTTTTTT,CASSLAPGETGELFF
-,TRBJ1-1,TRBV19,TRBD1,TGTGCCAGTAGTACCGCCCCAGGGGGGAACACTGAAGCTTTCTTT,CASSTAPGGNTEAFF
-,TRBJ2-2,TRBV29-1,TRBD2,TGCAGCGCCGGAGGGACTAAACTGAACCGGGGGGACACCGGGGAGCTGTTTTTT,CSAGGTKLNRGDTGELFF
-,TRBJ2-7,TRBV6-2/TRBV6-3,-,TGTGCCAGCAACGGACAGTGGGCCCTCTACGAGCAGTACTTC,CASNGQWALYEQYF
many,TRBJ2-5,TRBV29-1,TRBD1,TGCAGCGACTCAGGGGGAACCCAGTACTTC,CSDSGGTQYF
many,TRBJ2-7,TRBV5-1,TRBD2,TGTGCCAGCAGCTTAAGCGGGAGCTCCTACGAGCAGTACTTC,CASSLSGSSYEQYF
many,TRBJ2-3,TRBV29-1,-,TGCAGCGTTGAGTCAGGCACAGATACGCAGTATTTT,CSVESGTDTQYF
-,TRBJ2-1,TRBV5-1,TRBD1,TGCGCCAGCAGCTTGGGACAGGGCGTCGGGAATGAGCAGTTCTTC,CASSLGQGVGNEQFF
-,TRBJ2-3,TRBV4-3,-,TGCGCCAGCAGCCAAATGTCCCCGATCGTAGTAGATACGCAGTATTTT,CASSQMSPIVVDTQYF
-,TRBJ1-5,TRBV20-1,-,TGCAGTGCTAGGTGGGGGGCCGGCAATCAGCCCCAGCATTTT,CSARWGAGNQPQHF
-,TRBJ2-7,TRBV6-2/TRBV6-3,-,TGTGCCAGCAGAAAGGACAACTACGAGCAGTACTTC,CASRKDNYEQYF
many,TRBJ2-3,TRBV6-2/TRBV6-3,TRBD1,TGTGCCAGCAGTTACCTTGATGGGACAGCTACGCAGTATTTT,CASSYLDGTATQYF
few,TRBJ2-5,TRBV29-1,-,TGCAGCGTTGTCTCATGGGAGACCCAGTACTTC,CSVVSWETQYF
few,TRBJ2-7,TRBV11-1,-,TGTGCCAGCAGCCTAGGGGGGACTTCAGCCTTCGAGCAGTACTTC,CASSLGGTSAFEQYF
-,TRBJ1-4,TRBV6-5,-,TGTGCCAGCAGTTATCGACAGTCTTCTAATGAAAAACTGTTTTTT,CASSYRQSSNEKLFF
few,TRBJ1-2,TRBV5-1,-,TGCGCCAGCAGCTTGTCGTGGGGGCAATATGGCTACACCTTC,CASSLSWGQYGYTF
many,TRBJ2-1,TRBV28,TRBD2,TGTGCCAGCCAAGCCCTAGCGGGCAAAGACAATGAGCAGTTCTTC,CASQALAGKDNEQFF
many,TRBJ2-5,TRBV7-2,-,TGTGCCAGCAGCTTGTGGGGGACCCAGTACTTC,CASSLWGTQYF